This T cell receptor beta chain was sequenced in a study of blood T cell repertoires in COVID-19. Study-wide background: Samples taken during acute and convalescent COVID-19 were collected in the United States, Italy and Spain. T cells, B-cell-depleted T cells, or PBMCs supplied cDNA or gDNA.

Per the authors' pipeline: Nucleated cell counts were estimated from reference gene primer amplification. Produced via immunoSEQ multiplex PCR; TCRdb's table is partial and in-frame only. V and J calls and clone size are copied from that table; D and trimming were computed from the DNA. The table records over 200,000 clones, more than 80% of them present only once. This CDR3 region has 15 residues. Germline CDR1 reads MNHEY; CDR2 reads SVGAGI. V was pared by 0 bases and J by 7 bases, with 5 bases of the junction left unmatched. Seattle cases were enrolled at active infection and followed longitudinally.

V and J are TRBV6-5 and TRBJ1-2, with TRBD1 identical over 10 bases. Sequencing was carried out using peripheral blood. This TCR derives from a man aged 30-40 years with COVID-19, enrolled during active disease. The CDR3 loop reads CASSYSPGQGFGYTF. The CDR3 DNA reads as TGTGCCAGCAGTTACTCTCCGGGACAGGGGTTTGGCTACACCTTC.